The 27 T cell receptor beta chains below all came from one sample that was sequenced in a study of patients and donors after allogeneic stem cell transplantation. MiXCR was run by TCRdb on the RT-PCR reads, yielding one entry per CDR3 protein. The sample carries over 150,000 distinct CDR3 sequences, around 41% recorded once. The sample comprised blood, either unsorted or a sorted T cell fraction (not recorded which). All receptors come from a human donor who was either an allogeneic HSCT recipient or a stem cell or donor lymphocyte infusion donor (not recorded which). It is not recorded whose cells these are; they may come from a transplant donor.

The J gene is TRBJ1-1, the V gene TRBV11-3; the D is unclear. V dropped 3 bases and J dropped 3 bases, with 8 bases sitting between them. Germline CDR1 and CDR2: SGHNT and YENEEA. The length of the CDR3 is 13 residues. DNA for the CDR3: TGTGCCAGCAGCTTCGCAGGCTACACTGAAGCTTTCTTT. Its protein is CASSFAGYTEAFF.

The CDR3, as DNA: TGTGCCAGCAGTTCGGGGGGGGGCCAAGAGACCCAGTACTTC. This gives the protein CASSSGGGQETQYF. The V call is TRBV27, the J call TRBJ2-5; 8 bases agree with TRBD2. This CDR3 region has 14 residues. The germline V gene has CDR1 MNHEY and CDR2 SMNVEV (reference sequence). After removal of 4 bases from V and 1 base from J, the junction contained 2 bases not matched to a gene.

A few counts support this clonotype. Written as DNA, the CDR3 is TGTGCCAGCAGCGGGACTAACCCATCTAGGTCGGAAGCTTTCTTT. Protein: CASSGTNPSRSEAFF. The chain combines TRBV9 with TRBJ1-1; D ambiguous. V lost 3 bases and J lost 8, with 20 bases in between. CDR3 length equals 15 residues. CDR1 and CDR2 from the germline V gene are SGDLS and YYNGEE.

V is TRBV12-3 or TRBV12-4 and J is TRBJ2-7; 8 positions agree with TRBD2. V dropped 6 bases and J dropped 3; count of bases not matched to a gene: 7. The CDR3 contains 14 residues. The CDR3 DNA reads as TGTGCCAGCAGGCTAGCGGGCCACAGCTACGAGCAGTACTTC. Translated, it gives CASRLAGHSYEQYF.

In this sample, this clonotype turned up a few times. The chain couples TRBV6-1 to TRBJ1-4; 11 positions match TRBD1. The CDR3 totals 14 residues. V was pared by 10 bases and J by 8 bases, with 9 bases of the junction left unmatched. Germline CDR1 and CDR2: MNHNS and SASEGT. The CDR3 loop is CANPPRTGGEKLFF. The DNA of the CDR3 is TGTGCCAACCCTCCGAGGACAGGGGGCGAAAAACTGTTTTTT.

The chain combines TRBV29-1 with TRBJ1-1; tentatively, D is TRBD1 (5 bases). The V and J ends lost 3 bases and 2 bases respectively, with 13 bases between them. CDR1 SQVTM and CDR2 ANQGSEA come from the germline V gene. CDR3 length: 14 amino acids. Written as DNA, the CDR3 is TGCAGCGTTGATCCCGGGGCACCCAACACTGAAGCTTTCTTT. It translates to CSVDPGAPNTEAFF.

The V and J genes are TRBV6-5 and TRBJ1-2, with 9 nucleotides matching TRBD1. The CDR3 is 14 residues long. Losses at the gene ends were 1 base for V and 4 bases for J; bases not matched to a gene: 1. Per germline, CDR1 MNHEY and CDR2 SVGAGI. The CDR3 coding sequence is TGTGCCAGCAGTTACTTGACAGGGGGCTATGGCTACACCTTC. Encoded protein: CASSYLTGGYGYTF.

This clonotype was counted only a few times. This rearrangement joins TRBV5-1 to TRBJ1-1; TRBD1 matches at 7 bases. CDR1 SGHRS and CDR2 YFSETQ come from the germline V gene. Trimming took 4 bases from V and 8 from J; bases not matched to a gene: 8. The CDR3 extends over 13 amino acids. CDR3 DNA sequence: TGCGCCAGCAGCCACACAGGGGAGGAGGAAGCTTTCTTT. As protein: CASSHTGEEEAFF.

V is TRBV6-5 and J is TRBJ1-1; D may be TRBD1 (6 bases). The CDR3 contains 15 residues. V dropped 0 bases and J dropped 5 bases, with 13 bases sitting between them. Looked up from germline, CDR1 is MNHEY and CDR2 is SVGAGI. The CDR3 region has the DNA TGTGCCAGCAGTTACTCCTCGGGGGCGGAAACTGAAGCTTTCTTT. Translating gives CASSYSSGAETEAFF.

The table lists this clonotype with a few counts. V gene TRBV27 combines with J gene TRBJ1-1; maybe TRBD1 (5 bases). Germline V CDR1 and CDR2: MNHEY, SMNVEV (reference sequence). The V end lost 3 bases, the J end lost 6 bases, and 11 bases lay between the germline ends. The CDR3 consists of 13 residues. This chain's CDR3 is CASSFTGDAEAFF. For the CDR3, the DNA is TGTGCCAGCAGTTTTACCGGGGACGCTGAAGCTTTCTTT.

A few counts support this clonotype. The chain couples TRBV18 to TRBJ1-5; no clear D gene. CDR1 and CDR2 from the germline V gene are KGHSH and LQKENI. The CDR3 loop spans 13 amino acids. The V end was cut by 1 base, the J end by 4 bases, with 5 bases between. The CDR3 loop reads CASSPLRNQPQHF. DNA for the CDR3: TGTGCCAGCTCACCACTGCGAAATCAGCCCCAGCATTTT.

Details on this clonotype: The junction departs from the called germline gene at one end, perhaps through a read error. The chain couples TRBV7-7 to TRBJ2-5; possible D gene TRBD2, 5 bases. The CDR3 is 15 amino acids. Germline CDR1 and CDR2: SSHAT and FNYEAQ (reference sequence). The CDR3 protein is CASSLLSLGGETQYF. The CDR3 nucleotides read TGTGCTAGCAGCTTACTCTCGCTGGGCGGGGAGACCCAGTACTTC.

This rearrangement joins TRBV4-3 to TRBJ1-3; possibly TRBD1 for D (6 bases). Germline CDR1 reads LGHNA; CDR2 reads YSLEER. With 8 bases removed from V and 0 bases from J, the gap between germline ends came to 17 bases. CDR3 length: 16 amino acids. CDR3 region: CASAWGAGSSGNTIYF. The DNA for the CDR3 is TGCGCCAGCGCCTGGGGGGCAGGAAGCTCTGGAAACACCATATATTTT.

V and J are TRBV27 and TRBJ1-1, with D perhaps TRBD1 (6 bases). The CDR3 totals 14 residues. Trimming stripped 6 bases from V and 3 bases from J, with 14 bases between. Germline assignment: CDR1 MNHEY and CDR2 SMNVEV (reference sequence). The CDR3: CASSLTNRDTEAFF. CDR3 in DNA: TGTGCCAGCAGCTTGACTAACAGGGACACTGAAGCTTTCTTT.

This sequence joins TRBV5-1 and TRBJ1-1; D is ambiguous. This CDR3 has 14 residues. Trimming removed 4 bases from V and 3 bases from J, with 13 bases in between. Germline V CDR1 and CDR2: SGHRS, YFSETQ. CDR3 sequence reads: CASSLGEAHTEAFF. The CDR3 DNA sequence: TGCGCCAGCAGCCTTGGGGAGGCGCACACTGAAGCTTTCTTT.

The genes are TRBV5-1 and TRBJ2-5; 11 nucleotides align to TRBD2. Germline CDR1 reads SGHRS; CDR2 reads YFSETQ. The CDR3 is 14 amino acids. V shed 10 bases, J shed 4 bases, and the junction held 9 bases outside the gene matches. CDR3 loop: CASGTSGYSETQYF. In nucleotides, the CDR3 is TGCGCCTCCGGGACTAGCGGATATTCAGAGACCCAGTACTTC.

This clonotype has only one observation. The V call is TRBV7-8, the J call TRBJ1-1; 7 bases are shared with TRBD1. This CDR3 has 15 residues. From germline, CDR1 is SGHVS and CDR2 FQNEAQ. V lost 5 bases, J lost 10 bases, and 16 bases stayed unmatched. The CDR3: CASSTRTGERWGAFF. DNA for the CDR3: TGTGCCAGCAGCACCCGAACAGGGGAACGATGGGGAGCTTTCTTT.

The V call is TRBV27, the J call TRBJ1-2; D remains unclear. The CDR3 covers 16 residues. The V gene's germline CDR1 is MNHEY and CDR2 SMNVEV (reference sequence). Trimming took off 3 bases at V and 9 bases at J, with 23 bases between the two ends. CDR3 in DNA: TGTGCCAGCAGTTTCTCCACCGATTTGGGGAGTAGGAGCTACACCTTC. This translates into CASSFSTDLGSRSYTF.

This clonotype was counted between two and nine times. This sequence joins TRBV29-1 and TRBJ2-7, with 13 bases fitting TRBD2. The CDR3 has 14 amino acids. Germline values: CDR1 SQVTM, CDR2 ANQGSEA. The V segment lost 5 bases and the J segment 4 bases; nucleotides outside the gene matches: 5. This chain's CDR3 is CSVRTSGSSYEQYF. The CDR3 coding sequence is TGCAGCGTTAGGACTAGCGGGAGTTCGTACGAGCAGTACTTC.

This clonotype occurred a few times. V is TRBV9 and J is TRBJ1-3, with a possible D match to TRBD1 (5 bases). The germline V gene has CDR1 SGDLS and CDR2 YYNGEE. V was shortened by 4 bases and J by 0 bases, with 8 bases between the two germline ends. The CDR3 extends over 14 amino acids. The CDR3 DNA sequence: TGTGCCAGCAGCCGCAGGGACTCTGGAAACACCATATATTTT. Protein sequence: CASSRRDSGNTIYF.

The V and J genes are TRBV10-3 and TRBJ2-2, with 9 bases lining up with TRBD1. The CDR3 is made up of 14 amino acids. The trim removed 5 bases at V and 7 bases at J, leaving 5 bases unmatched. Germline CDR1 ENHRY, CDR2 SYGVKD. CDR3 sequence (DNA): TGTGCCATCAGTCCGGACAGGGGAATCGGGGAGCTGTTTTTT. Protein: CAISPDRGIGELFF.

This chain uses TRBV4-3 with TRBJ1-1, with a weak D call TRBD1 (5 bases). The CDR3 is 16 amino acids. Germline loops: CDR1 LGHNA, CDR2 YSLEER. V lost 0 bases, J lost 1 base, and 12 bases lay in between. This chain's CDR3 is CASSQDREGTNTEAFF. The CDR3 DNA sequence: TGCGCCAGCAGCCAAGATCGGGAGGGGACGAACACTGAAGCTTTCTTT.

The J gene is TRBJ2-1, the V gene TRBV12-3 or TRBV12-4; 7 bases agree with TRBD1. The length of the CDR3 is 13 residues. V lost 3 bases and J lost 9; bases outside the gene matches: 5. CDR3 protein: CASSLRPGGEQFF. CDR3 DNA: TGTGCCAGCAGTTTGCGACCAGGGGGTGAGCAGTTCTTC.

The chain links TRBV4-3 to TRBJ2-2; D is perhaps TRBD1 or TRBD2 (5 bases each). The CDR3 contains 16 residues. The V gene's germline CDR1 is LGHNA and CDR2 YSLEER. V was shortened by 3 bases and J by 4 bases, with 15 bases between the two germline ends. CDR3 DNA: TGCGCCAGCAGCCATGGACGGACGGGGACCACCGGGGAGCTGTTTTTT. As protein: CASSHGRTGTTGELFF.

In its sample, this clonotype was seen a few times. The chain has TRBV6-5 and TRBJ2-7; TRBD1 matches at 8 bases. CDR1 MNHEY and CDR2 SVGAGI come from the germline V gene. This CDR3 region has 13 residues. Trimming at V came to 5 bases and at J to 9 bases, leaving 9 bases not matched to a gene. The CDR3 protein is CASSQDRVESQYF. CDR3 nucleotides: TGTGCCAGCAGTCAGGACAGGGTGGAGTCGCAGTACTTC.

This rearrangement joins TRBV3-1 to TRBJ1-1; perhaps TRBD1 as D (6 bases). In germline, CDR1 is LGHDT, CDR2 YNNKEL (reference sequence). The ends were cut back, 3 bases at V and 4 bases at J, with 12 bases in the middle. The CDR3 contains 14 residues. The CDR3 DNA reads TGTGCCAGCAGCCACTGGGGGCGGAGCACTGAAGCTTTCTTT. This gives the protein CASSHWGRSTEAFF.

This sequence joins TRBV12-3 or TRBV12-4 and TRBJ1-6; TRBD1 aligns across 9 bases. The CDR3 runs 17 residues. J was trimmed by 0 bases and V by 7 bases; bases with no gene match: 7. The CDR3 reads CASTEGTGSSYNSPLHF. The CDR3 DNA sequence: TGTGCCAGCACCGAAGGGACAGGGAGCTCCTATAATTCACCCCTCCACTTT.